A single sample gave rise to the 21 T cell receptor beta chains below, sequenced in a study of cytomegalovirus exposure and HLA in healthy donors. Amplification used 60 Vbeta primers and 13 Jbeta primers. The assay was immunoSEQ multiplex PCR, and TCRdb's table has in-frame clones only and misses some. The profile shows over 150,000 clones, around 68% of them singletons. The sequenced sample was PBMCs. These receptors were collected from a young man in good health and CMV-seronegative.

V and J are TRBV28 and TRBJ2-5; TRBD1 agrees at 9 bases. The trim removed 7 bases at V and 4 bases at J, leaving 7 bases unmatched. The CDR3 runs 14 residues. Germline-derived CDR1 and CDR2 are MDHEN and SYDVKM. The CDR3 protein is CASTIGTGRETQYF. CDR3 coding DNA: TGTGCCAGCACCATAGGGACAGGGAGAGAGACCCAGTACTTC.

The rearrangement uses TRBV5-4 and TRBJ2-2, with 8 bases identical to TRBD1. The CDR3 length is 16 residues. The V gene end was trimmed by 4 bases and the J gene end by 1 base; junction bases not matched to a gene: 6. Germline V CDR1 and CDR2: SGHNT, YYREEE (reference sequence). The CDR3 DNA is TGTGCCAGCAGCCTCCAGGGGGCGATGAACACCGGGGAGCTGTTTTTT. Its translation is CASSLQGAMNTGELFF. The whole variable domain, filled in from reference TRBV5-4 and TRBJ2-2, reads ETGVTQSPTHLIKTRGQQVTLRCSSQSGHNTVSWYQQALGQGPQFIFQYYREEENGRGNFPPRFSGLQFPNYSSELNVNALELDDSALYLCASSLQGAMNTGELFFGEGSRLTVL.

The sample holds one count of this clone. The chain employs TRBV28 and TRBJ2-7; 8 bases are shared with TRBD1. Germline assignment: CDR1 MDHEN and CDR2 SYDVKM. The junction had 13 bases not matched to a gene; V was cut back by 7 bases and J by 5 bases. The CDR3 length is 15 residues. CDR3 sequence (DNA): TGTGCCAGCACAACCACCGGGACAGGAGGAGACGAGCAGTACTTC. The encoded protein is CASTTTGTGGDEQYF.

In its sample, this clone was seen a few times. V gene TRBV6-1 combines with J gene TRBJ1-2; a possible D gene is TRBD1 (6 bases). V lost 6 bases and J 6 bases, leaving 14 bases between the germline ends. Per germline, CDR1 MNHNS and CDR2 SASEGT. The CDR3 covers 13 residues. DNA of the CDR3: TGTGCCAGCAGCAGAGGGGGGGATCATGGCTACACCTTC. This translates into CASSRGGDHGYTF.

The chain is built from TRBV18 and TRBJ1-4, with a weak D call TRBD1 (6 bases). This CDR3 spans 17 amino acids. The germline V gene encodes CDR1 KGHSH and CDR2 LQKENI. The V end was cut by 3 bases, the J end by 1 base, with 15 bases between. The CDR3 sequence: CASSPRRSQGTNEKLFF. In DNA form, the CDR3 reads TGTGCCAGCTCACCGCGAAGATCACAGGGAACTAATGAAAAACTGTTTTTT.

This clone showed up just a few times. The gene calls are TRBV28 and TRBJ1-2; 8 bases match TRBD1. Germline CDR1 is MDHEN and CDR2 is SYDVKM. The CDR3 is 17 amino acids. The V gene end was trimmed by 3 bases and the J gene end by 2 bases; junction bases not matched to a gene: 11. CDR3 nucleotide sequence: TGTGCCAGCAGTTTCCCCCGCAGGGGGCTGGCGAACTATGGCTACACCTTC. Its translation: CASSFPRRGLANYGYTF.

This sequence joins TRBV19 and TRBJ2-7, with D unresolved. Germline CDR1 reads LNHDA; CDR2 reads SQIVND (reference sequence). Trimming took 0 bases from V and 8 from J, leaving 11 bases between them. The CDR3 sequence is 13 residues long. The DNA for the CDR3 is TGTGCCAGTAGTATAGATGGTAGTCCCAAGCAGTACTTC. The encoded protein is CASSIDGSPKQYF.

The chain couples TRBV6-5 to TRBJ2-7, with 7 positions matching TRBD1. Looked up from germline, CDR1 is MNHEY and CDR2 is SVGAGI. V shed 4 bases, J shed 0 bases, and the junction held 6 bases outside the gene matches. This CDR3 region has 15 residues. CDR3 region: CASSSSPGGSYEQYF. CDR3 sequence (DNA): TGTGCCAGCAGTTCAAGCCCAGGGGGCTCCTACGAGCAGTACTTC.

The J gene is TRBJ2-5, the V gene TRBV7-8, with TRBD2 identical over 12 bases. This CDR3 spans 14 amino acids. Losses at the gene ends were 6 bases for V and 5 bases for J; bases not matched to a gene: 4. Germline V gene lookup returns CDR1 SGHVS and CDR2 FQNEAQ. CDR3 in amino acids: CASSLAGGPETQYF. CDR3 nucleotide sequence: TGTGCCAGCAGTCTAGCGGGGGGGCCCGAGACCCAGTACTTC.

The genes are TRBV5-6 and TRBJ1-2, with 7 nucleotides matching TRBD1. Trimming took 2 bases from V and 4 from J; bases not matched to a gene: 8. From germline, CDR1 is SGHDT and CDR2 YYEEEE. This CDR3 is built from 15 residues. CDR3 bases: TGTGCCAGCAGCTTCTTTCAGGGGGTAGGCTATGGCTACACCTTC. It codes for CASSFFQGVGYGYTF.

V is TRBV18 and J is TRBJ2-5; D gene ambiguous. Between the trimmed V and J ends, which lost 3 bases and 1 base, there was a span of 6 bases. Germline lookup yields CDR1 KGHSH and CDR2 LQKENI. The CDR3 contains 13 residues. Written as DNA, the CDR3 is TGTGCCAGCTCACCGGGCAGCCAAGAGACCCAGTACTTC. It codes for CASSPGSQETQYF.

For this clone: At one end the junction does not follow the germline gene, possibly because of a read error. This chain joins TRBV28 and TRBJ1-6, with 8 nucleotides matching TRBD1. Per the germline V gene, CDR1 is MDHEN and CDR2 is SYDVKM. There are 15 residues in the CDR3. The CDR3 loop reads CASSLGQGYNSPLNF. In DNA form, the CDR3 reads TGTGCCAGCAGTCTAGGACAGGGCTATAATTCACCCCTCAACTTT.

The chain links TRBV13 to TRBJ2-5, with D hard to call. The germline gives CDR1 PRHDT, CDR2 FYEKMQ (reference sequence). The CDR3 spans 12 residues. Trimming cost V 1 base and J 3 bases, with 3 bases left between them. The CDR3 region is CASSLAEETQYF. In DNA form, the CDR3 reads TGTGCCAGCAGCTTAGCTGAAGAGACCCAGTACTTC.

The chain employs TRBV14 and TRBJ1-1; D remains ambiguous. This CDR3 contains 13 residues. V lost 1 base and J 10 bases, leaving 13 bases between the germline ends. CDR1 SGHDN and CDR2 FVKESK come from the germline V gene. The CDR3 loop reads CASSQGGNLVAFF. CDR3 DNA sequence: TGTGCCAGCAGCCAAGGCGGGAATCTCGTAGCTTTCTTT.

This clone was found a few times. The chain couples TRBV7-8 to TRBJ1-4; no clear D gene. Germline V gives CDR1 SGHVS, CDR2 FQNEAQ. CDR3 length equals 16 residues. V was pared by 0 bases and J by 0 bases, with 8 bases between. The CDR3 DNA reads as TGTGCCAGCAGCTTAGCGACCCAGGCAACTAATGAAAAACTGTTTTTT. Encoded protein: CASSLATQATNEKLFF.

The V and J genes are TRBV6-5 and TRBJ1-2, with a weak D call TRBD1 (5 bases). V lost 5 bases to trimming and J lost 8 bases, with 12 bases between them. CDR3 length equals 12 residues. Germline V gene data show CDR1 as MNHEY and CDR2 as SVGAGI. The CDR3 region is CASSPGRGGYTF. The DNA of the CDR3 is TGTGCCAGCAGTCCAGGGCGAGGCGGCTACACCTTC.

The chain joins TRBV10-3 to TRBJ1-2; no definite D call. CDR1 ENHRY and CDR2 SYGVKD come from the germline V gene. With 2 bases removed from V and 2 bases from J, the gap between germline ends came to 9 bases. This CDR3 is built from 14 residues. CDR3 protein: CAISEEGGNYGYTF. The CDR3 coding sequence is TGTGCCATCAGTGAGGAGGGCGGGAACTATGGCTACACCTTC.

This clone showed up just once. The CDR3 nucleotides read TGTGCCAGCAGCTTAGTTAACAGGGATGGCTACACCTTC. Its protein product is CASSLVNRDGYTF. The V and J genes are TRBV7-2 and TRBJ1-2; perhaps TRBD1 as D (6 bases). From germline, CDR1 is SGHTA and CDR2 FQGNSA. CDR3 size: 13 residues. With 1 base removed from V and 6 bases from J, the gap between germline ends came to 9 bases.

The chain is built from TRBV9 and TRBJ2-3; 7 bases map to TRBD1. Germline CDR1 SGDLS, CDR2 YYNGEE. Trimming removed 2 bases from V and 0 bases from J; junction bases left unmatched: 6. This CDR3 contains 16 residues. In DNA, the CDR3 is TGTGCCAGCAGCGTTACCGGGACAGCTAGCACAGATACGCAGTATTTT. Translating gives CASSVTGTASTDTQYF.

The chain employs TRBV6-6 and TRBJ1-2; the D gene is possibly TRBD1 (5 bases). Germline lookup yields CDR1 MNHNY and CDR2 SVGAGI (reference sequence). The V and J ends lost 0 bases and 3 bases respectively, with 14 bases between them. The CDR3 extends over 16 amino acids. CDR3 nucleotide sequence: TGTGCCAGCAGTTACTCGACTAAGTGGGGGGACTATGGCTACACCTTC. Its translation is CASSYSTKWGDYGYTF.

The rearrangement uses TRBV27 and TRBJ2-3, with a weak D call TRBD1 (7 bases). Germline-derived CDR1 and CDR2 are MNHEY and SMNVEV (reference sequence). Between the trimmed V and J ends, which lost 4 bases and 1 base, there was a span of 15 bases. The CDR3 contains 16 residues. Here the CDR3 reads CASSYRGGGGTDTQYF. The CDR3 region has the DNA TGTGCCAGCAGTTACAGGGGAGGAGGCGGCACAGATACGCAGTATTTT.